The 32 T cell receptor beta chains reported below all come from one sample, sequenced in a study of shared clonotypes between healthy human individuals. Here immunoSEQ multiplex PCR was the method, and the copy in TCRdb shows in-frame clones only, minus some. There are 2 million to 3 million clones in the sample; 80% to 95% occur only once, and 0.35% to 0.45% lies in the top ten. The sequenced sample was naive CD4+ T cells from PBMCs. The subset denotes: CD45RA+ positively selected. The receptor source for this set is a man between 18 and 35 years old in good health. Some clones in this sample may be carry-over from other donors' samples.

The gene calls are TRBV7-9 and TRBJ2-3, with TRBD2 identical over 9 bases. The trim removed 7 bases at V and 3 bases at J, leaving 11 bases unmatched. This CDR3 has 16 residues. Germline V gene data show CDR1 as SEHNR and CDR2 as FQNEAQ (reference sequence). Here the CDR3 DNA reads TGTGCCAGCACCCCGGTTAGCGGGAGACCGACAGATACGCAGTATTTT. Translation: CASTPVSGRPTDTQYF.

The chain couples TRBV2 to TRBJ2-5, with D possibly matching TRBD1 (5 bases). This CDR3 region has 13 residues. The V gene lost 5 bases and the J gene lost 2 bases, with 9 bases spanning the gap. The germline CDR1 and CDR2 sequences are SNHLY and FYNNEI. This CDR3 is CASSLQEQETQYF. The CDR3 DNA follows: TGTGCCAGCAGTCTACAGGAACAAGAGACCCAGTACTTC.

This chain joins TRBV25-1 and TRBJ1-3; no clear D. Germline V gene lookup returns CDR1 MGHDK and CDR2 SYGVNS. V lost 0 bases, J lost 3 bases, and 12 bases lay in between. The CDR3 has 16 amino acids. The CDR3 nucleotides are TGTGCCAGCAGTGAATACGAACGGACGGTTGGAAACACCATATATTTT. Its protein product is CASSEYERTVGNTIYF. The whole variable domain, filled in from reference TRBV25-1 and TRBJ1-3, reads EADIYQTPRYLVIGTGKKITLECSQTMGHDKMYWYQQDPGMELHLIHYSYGVNSTEKGDLSSESTVSRIRTEHFPLTLESARPSHTSQYLCASSEYERTVGNTIYFGEGSWLTVV.

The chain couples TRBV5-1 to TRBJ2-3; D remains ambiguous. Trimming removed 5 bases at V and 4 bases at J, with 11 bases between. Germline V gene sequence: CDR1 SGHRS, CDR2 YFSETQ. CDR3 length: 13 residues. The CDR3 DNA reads TGCGCCAGCAGTTCTTGGTCCGCAGATACGCAGTATTTT. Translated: CASSSWSADTQYF.

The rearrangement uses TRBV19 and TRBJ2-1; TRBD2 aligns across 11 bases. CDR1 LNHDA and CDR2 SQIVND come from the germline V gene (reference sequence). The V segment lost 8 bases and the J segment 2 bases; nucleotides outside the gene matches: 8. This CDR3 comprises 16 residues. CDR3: CASGAGTSGAYNEQFF. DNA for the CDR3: TGTGCCAGTGGAGCCGGGACTAGCGGTGCCTACAATGAGCAGTTCTTC.

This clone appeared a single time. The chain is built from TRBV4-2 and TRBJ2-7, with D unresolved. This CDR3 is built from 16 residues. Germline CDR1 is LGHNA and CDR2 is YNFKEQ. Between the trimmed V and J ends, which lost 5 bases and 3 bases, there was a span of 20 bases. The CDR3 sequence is CASSYIIEVPNYEQYF. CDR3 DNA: TGTGCCAGCAGCTATATAATAGAAGTCCCTAACTACGAGCAGTACTTC.

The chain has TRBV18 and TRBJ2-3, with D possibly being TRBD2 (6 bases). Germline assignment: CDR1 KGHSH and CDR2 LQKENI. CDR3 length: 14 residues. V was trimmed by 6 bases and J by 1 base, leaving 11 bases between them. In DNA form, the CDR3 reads TGTGCCAGCTCGCGGGACCACGGCACAGATACGCAGTATTTT. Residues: CASSRDHGTDTQYF.

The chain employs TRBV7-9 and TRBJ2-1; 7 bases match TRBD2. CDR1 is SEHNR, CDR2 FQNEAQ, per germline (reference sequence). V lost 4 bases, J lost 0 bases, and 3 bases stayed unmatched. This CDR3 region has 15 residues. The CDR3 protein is CASSYLAASYNEQFF. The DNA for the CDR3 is TGTGCCAGCAGCTACCTAGCGGCCTCCTACAATGAGCAGTTCTTC.

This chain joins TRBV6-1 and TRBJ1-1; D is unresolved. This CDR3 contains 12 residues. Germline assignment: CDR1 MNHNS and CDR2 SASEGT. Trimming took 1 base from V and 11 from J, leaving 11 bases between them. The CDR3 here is CASSEVTLGAFF. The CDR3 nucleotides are TGTGCCAGCAGTGAAGTGACCCTGGGGGCTTTCTTT.

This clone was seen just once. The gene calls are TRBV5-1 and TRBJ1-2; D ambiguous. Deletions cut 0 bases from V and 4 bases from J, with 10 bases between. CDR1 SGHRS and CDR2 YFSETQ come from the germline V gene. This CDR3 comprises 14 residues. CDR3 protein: CASSLVVMSYGYTF. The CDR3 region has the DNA TGCGCCAGCAGCTTGGTTGTCATGAGCTATGGCTACACCTTC.

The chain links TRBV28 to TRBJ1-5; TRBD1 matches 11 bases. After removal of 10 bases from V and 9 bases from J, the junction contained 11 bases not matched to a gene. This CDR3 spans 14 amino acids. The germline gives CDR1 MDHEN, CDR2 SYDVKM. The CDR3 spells CAILGQGARGPQHF. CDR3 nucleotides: TGTGCCATCCTAGGACAGGGGGCAAGGGGGCCCCAGCATTTT.

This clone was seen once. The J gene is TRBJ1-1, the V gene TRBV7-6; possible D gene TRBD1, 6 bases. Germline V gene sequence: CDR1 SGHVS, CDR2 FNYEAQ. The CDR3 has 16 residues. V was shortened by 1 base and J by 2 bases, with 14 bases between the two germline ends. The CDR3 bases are TGTGCCAGCAGCTTAGGGGGGCGCGGGGCTAACACTGAAGCTTTCTTT. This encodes CASSLGGRGANTEAFF.

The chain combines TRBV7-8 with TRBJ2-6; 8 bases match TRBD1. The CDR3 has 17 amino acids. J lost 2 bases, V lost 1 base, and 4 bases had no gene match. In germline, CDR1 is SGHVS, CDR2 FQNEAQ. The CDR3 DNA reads TGTGCCAGCAGCTTAGGTCCCAGGGGGCCTGGGGCCAACGTCCTGACTTTC. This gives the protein CASSLGPRGPGANVLTF.

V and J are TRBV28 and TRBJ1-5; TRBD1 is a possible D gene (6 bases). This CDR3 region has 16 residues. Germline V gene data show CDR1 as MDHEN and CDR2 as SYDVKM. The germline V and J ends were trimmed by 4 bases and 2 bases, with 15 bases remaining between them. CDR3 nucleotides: TGTGCCAGCAGTTCCTCACAGGGTCTTGGCAATCAGCCCCAGCATTTT. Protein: CASSSSQGLGNQPQHF. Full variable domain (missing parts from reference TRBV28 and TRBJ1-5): DVKVTQSSRYLVKRTGEKVFLECVQDMDHENMFWYRQDPGLGLRLIYFSYDVKMKEKGDIPEGYSVSREKKERFSLILESASTNQTSMYLCASSSSQGLGNQPQHFGDGTRLSIL.

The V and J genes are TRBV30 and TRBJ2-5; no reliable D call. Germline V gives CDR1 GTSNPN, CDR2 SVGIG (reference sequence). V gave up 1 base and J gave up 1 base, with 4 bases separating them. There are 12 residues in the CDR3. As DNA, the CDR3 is TGTGCCTGGAGTGAATTCCAAGAGACCCAGTACTTC. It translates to CAWSEFQETQYF.

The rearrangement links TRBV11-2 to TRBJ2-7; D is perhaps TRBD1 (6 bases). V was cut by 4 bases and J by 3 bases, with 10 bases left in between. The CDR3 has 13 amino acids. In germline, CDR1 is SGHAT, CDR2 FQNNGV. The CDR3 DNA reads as TGTGCCAGCAGCTCAGGACAGAGCTACGAGCAGTACTTC. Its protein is CASSSGQSYEQYF.

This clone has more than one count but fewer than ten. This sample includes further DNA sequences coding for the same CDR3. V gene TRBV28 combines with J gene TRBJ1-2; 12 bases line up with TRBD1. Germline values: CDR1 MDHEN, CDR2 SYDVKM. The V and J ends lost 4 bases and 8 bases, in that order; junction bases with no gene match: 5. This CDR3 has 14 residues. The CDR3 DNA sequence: TGTGCCAGCAGTTCGGGACAGGGGGCACGGGGCTACACCTTC. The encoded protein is CASSSGQGARGYTF.

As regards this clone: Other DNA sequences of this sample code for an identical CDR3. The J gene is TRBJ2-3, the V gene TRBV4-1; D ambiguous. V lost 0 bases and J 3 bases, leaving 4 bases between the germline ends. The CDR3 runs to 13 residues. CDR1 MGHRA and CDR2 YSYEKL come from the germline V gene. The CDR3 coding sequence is TGCGCCAGCAGCCAAGATGGAACAGATACGCAGTATTTT. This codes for CASSQDGTDTQYF.

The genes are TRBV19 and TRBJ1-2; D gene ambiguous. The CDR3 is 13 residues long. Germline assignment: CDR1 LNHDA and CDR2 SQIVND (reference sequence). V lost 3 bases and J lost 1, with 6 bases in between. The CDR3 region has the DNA TGTGCCAGTAGTATCGCGTTTAACTATGGCTACACCTTC. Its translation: CASSIAFNYGYTF.

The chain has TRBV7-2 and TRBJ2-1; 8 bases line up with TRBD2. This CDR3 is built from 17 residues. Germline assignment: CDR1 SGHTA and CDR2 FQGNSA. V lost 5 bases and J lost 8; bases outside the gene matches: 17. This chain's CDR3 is CASSRLGTRLSGDEQFF. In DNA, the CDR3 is TGTGCCAGCAGCCGCCTCGGGACTAGATTGAGTGGTGATGAGCAGTTCTTC.

CDR3 sequence reads: CASSLTGGREITEAFF. CDR3 nucleotides: TGTGCCAGCAGCTTGACAGGGGGTAGGGAAATCACTGAAGCTTTCTTT. This sequence joins TRBV5-4 and TRBJ1-1; 8 nucleotides line up with TRBD1. Per the germline V gene, CDR1 is SGHNT and CDR2 is YYREEE (reference sequence). This CDR3 spans 16 amino acids. J was trimmed by 4 bases and V by 1 base; bases with no gene match: 9. The whole variable domain, filled in from reference TRBV5-4 and TRBJ1-1, reads ETGVTQSPTHLIKTRGQQVTLRCSSQSGHNTVSWYQQALGQGPQFIFQYYREEENGRGNFPPRFSGLQFPNYSSELNVNALELDDSALYLCASSLTGGREITEAFFGQGTRLTVV.

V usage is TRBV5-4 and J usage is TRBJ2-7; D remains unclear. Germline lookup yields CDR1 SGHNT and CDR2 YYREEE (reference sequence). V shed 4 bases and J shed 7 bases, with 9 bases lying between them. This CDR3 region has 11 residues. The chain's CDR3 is CASSTQEEQYF. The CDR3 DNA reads TGTGCCAGCAGCACCCAGGAGGAGCAGTACTTC.

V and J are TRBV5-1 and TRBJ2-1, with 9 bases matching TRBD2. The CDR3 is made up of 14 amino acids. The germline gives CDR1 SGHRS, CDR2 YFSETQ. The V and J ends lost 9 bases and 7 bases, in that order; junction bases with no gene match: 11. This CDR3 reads CATGPGLAWNEQFF. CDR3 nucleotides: TGCGCCACCGGACCGGGACTAGCTTGGAATGAGCAGTTCTTC.

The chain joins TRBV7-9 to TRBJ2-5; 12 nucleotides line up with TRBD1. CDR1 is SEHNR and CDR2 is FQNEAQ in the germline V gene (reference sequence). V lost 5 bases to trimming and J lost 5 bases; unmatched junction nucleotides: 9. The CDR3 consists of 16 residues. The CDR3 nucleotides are TGTGCCAGCAGCGGCCGGGACAGGGGGCGTTGGGAGACCCAGTACTTC. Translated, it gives CASSGRDRGRWETQYF.

CDR3 nucleotides: TGTGCCAGCAGCTTAGTTAAGGAAGATACGCAGTATTTT. This codes for CASSLVKEDTQYF. The V call is TRBV28, the J call TRBJ2-3; D remains unclear. This CDR3 spans 13 amino acids. Between the trimmed V and J ends, which lost 6 bases and 5 bases, there was a span of 12 bases. The V gene's germline CDR1 is MDHEN and CDR2 SYDVKM.

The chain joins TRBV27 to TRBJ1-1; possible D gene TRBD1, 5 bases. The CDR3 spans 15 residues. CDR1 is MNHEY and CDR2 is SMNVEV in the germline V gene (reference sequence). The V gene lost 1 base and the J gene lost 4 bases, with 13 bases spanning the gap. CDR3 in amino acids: CASSLWGREATEAFF. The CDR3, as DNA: TGTGCCAGCAGTTTATGGGGCAGGGAGGCCACTGAAGCTTTCTTT.

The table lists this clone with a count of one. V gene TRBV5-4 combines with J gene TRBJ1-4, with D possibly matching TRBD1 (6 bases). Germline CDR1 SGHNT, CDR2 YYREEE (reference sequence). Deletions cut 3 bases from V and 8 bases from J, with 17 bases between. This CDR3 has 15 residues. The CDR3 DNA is TGTGCCAGCAGCTACAGTATGGGGGGCGGCGAAAAACTGTTTTTT. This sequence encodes CASSYSMGGGEKLFF.

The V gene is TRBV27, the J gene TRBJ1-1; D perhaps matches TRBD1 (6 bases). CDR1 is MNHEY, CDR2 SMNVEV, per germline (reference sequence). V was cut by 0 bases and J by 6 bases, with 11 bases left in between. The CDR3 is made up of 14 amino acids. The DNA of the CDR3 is TGTGCCAGCAGTTTATCTGGGGGGCGGGCTGAAGCTTTCTTT. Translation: CASSLSGGRAEAFF.

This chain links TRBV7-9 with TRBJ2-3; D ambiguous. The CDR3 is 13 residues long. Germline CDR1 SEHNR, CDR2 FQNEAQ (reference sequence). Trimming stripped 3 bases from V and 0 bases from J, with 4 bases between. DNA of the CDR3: TGTGCCAGCAGCTTTGGCAGCACAGATACGCAGTATTTT. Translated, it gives CASSFGSTDTQYF. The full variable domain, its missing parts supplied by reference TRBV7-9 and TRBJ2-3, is DTGVSQNPRHKITKRGQNVTFRCDPISEHNRLYWYRQTLGQGPEFLTYFQNEAQLEKSRLLSDRFSAERPKGSFSTLEIQRTEQGDSAMYLCASSFGSTDTQYFGPGTRLTVL.

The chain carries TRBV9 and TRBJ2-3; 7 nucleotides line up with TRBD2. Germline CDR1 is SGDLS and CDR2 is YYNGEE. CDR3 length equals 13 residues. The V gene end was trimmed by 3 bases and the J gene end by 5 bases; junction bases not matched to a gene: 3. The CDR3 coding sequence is TGTGCCAGCAGCGGACCGGGGGGAGATACGCAGTATTTT. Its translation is CASSGPGGDTQYF.

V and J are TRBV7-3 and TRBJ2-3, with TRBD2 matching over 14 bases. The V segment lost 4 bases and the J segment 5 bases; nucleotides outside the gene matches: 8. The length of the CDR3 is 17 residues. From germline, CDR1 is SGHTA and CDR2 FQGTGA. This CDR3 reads CASSSDPGLAGGDTQYF. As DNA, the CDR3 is TGTGCCAGCAGCTCTGACCCCGGACTAGCGGGAGGAGATACGCAGTATTTT.

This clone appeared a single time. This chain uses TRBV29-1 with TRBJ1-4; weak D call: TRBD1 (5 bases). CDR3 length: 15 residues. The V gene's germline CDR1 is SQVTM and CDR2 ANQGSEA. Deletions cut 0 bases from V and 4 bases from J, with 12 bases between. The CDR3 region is CSVEDPGSGNEKLFF. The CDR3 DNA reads TGCAGCGTTGAAGATCCAGGGAGTGGTAATGAAAAACTGTTTTTT.